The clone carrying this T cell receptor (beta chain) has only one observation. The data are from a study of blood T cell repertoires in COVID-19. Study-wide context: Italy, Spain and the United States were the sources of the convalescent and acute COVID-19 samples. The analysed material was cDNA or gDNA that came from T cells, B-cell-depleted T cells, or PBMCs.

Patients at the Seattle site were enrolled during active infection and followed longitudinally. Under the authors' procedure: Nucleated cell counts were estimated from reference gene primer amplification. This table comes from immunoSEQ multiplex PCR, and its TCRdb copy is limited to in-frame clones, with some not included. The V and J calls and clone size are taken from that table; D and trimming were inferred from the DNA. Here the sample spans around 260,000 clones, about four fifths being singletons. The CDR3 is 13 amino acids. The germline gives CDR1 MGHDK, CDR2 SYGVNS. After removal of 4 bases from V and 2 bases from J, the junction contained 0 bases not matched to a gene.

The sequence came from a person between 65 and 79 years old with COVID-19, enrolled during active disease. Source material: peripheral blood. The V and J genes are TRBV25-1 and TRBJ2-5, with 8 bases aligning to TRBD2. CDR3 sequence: CASSASGQETQYF. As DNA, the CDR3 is TGTGCCAGCAGTGCTAGCGGGCAAGAGACCCAGTACTTC.